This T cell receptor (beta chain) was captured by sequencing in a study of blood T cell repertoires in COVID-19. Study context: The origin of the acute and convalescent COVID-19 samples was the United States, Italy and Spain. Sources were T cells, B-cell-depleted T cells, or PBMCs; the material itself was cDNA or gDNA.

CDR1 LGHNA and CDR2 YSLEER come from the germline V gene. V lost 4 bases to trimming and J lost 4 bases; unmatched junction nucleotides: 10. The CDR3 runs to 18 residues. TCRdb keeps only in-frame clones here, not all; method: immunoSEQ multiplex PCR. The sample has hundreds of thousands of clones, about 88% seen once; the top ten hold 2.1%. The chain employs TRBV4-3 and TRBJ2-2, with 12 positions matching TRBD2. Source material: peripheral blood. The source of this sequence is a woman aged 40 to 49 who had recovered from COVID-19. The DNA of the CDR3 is TGCGCCAGCAGCCCATTGATCGCGACTAGCGGGAGCACCGGGGAGCTGTTTTTT. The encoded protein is CASSPLIATSGSTGELFF.